This T cell receptor (beta chain) is from a study of cytomegalovirus exposure and HLA in healthy donors. This clone was found a few times. Its antigen is still unknown. Trimming left V 0 bases short and J 3 bases short, with 12 bases between. Germline CDR1 is SGHRS and CDR2 is YFSETQ. This CDR3 comprises 16 residues. Study-level findings and limits: TCR beta V- and J-gene trimming was later associated with a missense DCLRE1C variant. HLA alleles were associated with around 17,000 TCR beta sequences in a later analysis at 0.05 false discovery rate.

The PCR contained 60 Vbeta and 13 Jbeta primers. The table came from immunoSEQ multiplex PCR; TCRdb's copy has only in-frame clones and leaves some out. Among approximately 100,000 clones, around three quarters were seen once, and the ten largest hold approximately 5.3%. The sequence came from a female donor in good health and CMV-seropositive. The rearrangement uses TRBV5-1 and TRBJ2-2; D gene ambiguous. The sample consisted of PBMCs. CDR3 loop: CASSLAFVSDTGELFF. In nucleotides, the CDR3 is TGCGCCAGCAGCTTGGCCTTCGTTTCTGACACCGGGGAGCTGTTTTTT.